The TCR beta chain described here comes from a study of cytomegalovirus exposure and HLA in healthy donors. The PCR made use of 60 Vbeta and 13 Jbeta primers. Assay used: immunoSEQ multiplex PCR; TCRdb lists only in-frame clones, some missing. This table has over 150,000 clones, around four fifths appearing once. The V gene end was trimmed by 4 bases and the J gene end by 3 bases; junction bases not matched to a gene: 5. The CDR3 has 16 residues. CDR1 is LGHNA, CDR2 YNFKEQ, per germline. Concerning this clone itself: Its antigen is still unknown.

Notes on the study in general: TCR beta chains associated with HLA were, in a later analysis, more clonally expanded than equally common others. Later analysis associated a missense DCLRE1C variant with TCR beta V- and J-gene trimming. In a later analysis, several top co-occurrence clusters appeared linked to parvovirus B19, influenza, CMV and Epstein-Barr virus.

This receptor was identified in a woman aged 50 to 60 in good health and CMV-seronegative. The sequenced sample was PBMCs. J is TRBJ2-2 and V is TRBV4-2, with 10 bases identical to TRBD1. The CDR3 protein is CASSPRDRGDTGELFF. CDR3 sequence (DNA): TGTGCCAGCAGCCCCCGGGACAGGGGCGACACCGGGGAGCTGTTTTTT.